The 10 T cell receptor beta chains listed next were all sequenced from one sample in a study of early T cells in non-severe SARS-CoV-2 infection. TCRdb re-called the 5' RACE reads through MiXCR, storing one row per CDR3 protein. This table holds fewer than 55,000 distinct CDR3 sequences, 7% to 10% found once. The specimen was whole blood. These receptors were obtained from an adult who was a healthcare worker with PCR-confirmed SARS-CoV-2 infection or an uninfected control (not recorded which).

This clonotype has only a few counts. The rearrangement links TRBV6-1 to TRBJ2-3; TRBD2 matches at 7 bases. The CDR3 covers 13 residues. Trimming removed 6 bases from V and 1 base from J; junction bases left unmatched: 1. Germline V gene lookup returns CDR1 MNHNS and CDR2 SASEGT. The CDR3 sequence: CASRGGGTDTQYF. CDR3 nucleotides: TGTGCCAGCAGGGGAGGGGGCACAGATACGCAGTATTTT.

The chain couples TRBV6-5 to TRBJ1-2; D possibly corresponds to TRBD1 (5 bases). V was trimmed by 6 bases and J by 6 bases, leaving 20 bases between them. The CDR3 loop spans 15 amino acids. From germline, CDR1 is MNHEY and CDR2 SVGAGI. Written as DNA, the CDR3 is TGTGCCAGCAGACCCCCTACCGGGGCCGGGCATGGCTACACCTTC. It is translated as CASRPPTGAGHGYTF.

This clonotype occurred many times. This chain uses TRBV14 with TRBJ2-4, with a tentative D call TRBD1 (5 bases). The CDR3 covers 14 residues. Trimming took off 4 bases at V and 9 bases at J, with 16 bases between the two ends. Per germline, CDR1 SGHDN and CDR2 FVKESK. The CDR3 DNA is TGTGCCAGCAGCCCCAGTAGCAGGGCGAGCATTCAGTACTTC. Translation gives CASSPSSRASIQYF.

This clonotype was seen at least ten times. The J gene is TRBJ1-1, the V gene TRBV5-1; 7 nucleotides line up with TRBD1. Germline V gene sequence: CDR1 SGHRS, CDR2 YFSETQ. V lost 4 bases, J lost 4 bases, and 10 bases stayed unmatched. There are 15 residues in the CDR3. As DNA, the CDR3 is TGCGCCAGCAGCCCGCAGGGGGATTTTGGCACTGAAGCTTTCTTT. Residues: CASSPQGDFGTEAFF.

Notes on this clonotype: A much more abundant neighbour one base away suggests this may be a read error. The chain recombines TRBV24-1 with TRBJ2-7, with D unclear. This CDR3 comprises 11 residues. Germline loops: CDR1 KGHDR, CDR2 SFDVKD. The DNA of the CDR3 is TGTGTCACCAGTGATCTATACGAGCAGTACTTC. Encoded protein: CVTSDLYEQYF.

There are many counts of this clonotype. The chain links TRBV5-1 to TRBJ1-1; D may be TRBD1 (6 bases). The CDR3 has 15 residues. Trimming took 4 bases from V and 5 from J, leaving 18 bases between them. Germline V gene sequence: CDR1 SGHRS, CDR2 YFSETQ. CDR3 protein: CASSPGGTAGTEAFF. The CDR3 DNA sequence: TGCGCCAGCAGCCCCGGGGGCACCGCGGGAACTGAAGCTTTCTTT.

There are many counts of this clonotype. The chain carries TRBV11-2 and TRBJ2-3; 12 bases are shared with TRBD2. In germline, CDR1 is SGHAT, CDR2 FQNNGV. V was clipped by 5 bases and J by 2 bases; unmatched bases: 11. This CDR3 contains 18 residues. CDR3 residues: CASSPGGLAGRFTDTQYF. For the CDR3, the DNA is TGTGCCAGCAGCCCCGGCGGACTAGCGGGACGATTCACAGATACGCAGTATTTT.

This clonotype has only a few counts. J is TRBJ2-2 and V is TRBV27; the D is unclear. The CDR3 sequence is 12 residues long. Trimming stripped 8 bases from V and 1 base from J, with 5 bases between. Per the germline V gene, CDR1 is MNHEY and CDR2 is SMNVEV (reference sequence). The chain's CDR3 is CASHRNTGELFF. In DNA form, the CDR3 reads TGTGCCAGCCACAGGAACACCGGGGAGCTGTTTTTT.

Ten or more counts support this clonotype. The chain combines TRBV5-4 with TRBJ1-1; TRBD1 is a possible D gene (5 bases). Germline V gene lookup returns CDR1 SGHNT and CDR2 YYREEE (reference sequence). The CDR3 is 16 residues long. V shed 4 bases and J shed 4 bases, with 20 bases lying between them. The CDR3 sequence is CASSNRDLGRPTEAFF. Here the CDR3 DNA reads TGTGCCAGCAGCAACCGGGACCTCGGCAGGCCCACTGAAGCTTTCTTT.

Many counts were recorded for this clonotype. The genes are TRBV4-3 and TRBJ1-4, with TRBD1 as a possible D gene (5 bases). Trimming removed 6 bases at V and 7 bases at J, with 18 bases between. The CDR3 covers 15 residues. Germline CDR1 reads LGHNA; CDR2 reads YSLEER. CDR3 coding DNA: TGCGCCAGCAGTCCAAGAAAGGGGCTCGGTGAAAAACTGTTTTTT. Translating gives CASSPRKGLGEKLFF.